The subject of this entry is one T cell receptor beta chain. The entry originates in a study of blood T cell repertoires in COVID-19. CDR1 SGHRS and CDR2 YFSETQ come from the germline V gene. CDR3 length: 13 amino acids. The V end lost 5 bases, the J end lost 8 bases, and 13 bases lay between the germline ends. Original handling: Reference gene primer amplification gave nucleated cell count estimates. TCRdb's table, derived via immunoSEQ multiplex PCR, lists solely in-frame clones and lacks some. That table is the source of V, J and clone size, and D and trimming were worked out from the DNA. The repertoire holds 70,000 or so clones, around 76% seen once, with about 17% in the top ten.

This TCR derives from a human donor in a cohort sampled during active COVID-19. Material for sequencing was peripheral blood. V is TRBV5-1 and J is TRBJ1-4; no firm D call. The CDR3 DNA sequence: TGCGCCAGCAGAGGCGGGCCTGGGGAAAAACTGTTTTTT. Its translation: CASRGGPGEKLFF.